This T cell receptor beta chain was found in a study of molecular identifiers for immune sequencing clone quantification (dated by TCRdb to 2016 to 2019). A note on the overall study: For a replicate experiment, the RNA from either 20,000 or 100,000 naive CD8 T cells was divided into five aliquots, and four of those aliquots went on to sequencing. This methods study benchmarked molecular-identifier clustering-based TCR repertoire sequencing (MIDCIRS) and TCR RNA copy counting, using CD8 T cells to do so. Points the paper makes about the study in general: Modeling estimated roughly 3.2 recovered TCR RNA copies per cell, compared with about 10 by digital PCR, which implies 25% to 30% capture efficiency. Spiked-in Jurkat TCR RNA (approximately eleven copies' worth), which is not part of the donor repertoire, was contained in the naive libraries. A single cell's worth of spiked-in Jurkat TCR RNA was reported detectable even among one million naive CD8 T cells. Clones above 20 RNA copies held over 97% of molecules in CMV-specific effector cells but under 1% in naive cells. Highly expanded clone sizes could be underestimated if identical TCR molecules share a barcode. When barcode sub-clustering was not used, chimeric consensus sequences inflated TCR diversity, with chimeras reaching as high as 47%.

Notes on this clonotype: Its specific antigen is unknown. This may stem from a read error, because a much larger clone lies one nucleotide away.

Receptors were amplified or captured by PCR. TCRdb names NextSeq 500 as the instrument used. Preparation of bulk TCR libraries followed a previously described approach, with the TCR primers listed in Table S5. Purification of total RNA was performed with the Qiagen AllPrep DNA/RNA kit. Before analysis, reads from multiple sequencing runs of the same library were pooled. Per the authors' processing: Reads were retained only if the reads had an exact TCR constant sequence, and the retained reads were trimmed to 150 nt and grouped according to their 12-nt molecular barcodes. Within each barcode group, reads were sub-clustered at a 15% Levenshtein threshold, and quality-weighted consensus sequences were built per RNA molecule. Non-functional sequences were discarded, and so were lower-count sequences lying one edit away from another sequence. Barcode sub-clusters with fewer than 20% of the maximum read count were removed, based on fitting two negative binomial distributions. The public reads were quality trimmed at Q25 with fastp and then assembled into clones with MiXCR by TCRdb, keeping productive beta chains. Each CDR3 protein appears once, grouped with its most common genes and DNA. The V and J calls were not made by the authors but by TCRdb's processing. The sample data list over 65,000 distinct CDR3 sequences, and around 27% of these were observed just once. The ten biggest clones cover about 0.8% of the sample.

Based on the germline V gene, the CDR1 and CDR2 sequences are MNHEY and SVGAGI. CDR3 length: 8 amino acids, cysteine to phenylalanine. Only CDR3 DNA is held: 24 bases, read in frame from base 1. Libraries of naive CD8 T cells were built from anywhere between roughly 18,000 and 1,000,000 sorted cells, with 10%, 30% or 50% of the purified RNA used. Naive CD8 T cells were FACS-sorted as CD8+CD4-CCR7+CD45RA+ on a BD FACSAria II into RLT Plus buffer. To test detection sensitivity, Jurkat RNA equivalent to more than 9 TCR copies was spiked into samples of about 20,000-1,100,000 naive CD8 T cells. CD8 T cells were enriched using RosetteSep CD8+ T Cell Enrichment Cocktail and Ficoll-Paque, and the enriched cells then underwent ACK red cell lysis.

The V and J segments used are TRBV6-5 and TRBJ2-3, with no D gene named confidently. The sequence derives from a human donor in good health. Some libraries in this study had Jurkat cell RNA spiked in. The sample comprised naive CD8+ T cells from blood, with Jurkat cell RNA spiked in. The cell subset or site label for this specimen denotes: FACS-sorted CD8+CD4-CCR7+CD45RA+ naive T cells. Here is the DNA: TGTGTCAGCAGTTCGCAGTATTTT. Translation gives CVSSSQYF.